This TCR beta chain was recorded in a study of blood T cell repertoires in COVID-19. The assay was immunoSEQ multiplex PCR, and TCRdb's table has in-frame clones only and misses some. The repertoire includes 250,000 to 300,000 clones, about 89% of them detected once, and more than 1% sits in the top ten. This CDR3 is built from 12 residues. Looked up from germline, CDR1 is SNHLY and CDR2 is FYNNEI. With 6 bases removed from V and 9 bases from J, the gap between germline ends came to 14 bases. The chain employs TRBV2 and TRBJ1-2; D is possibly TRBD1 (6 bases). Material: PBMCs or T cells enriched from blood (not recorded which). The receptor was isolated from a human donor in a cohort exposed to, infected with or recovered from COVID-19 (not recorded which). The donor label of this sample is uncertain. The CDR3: CASSGGGRRYTF. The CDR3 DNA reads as TGTGCCAGCAGCGGCGGGGGCAGGCGCTACACCTTC.